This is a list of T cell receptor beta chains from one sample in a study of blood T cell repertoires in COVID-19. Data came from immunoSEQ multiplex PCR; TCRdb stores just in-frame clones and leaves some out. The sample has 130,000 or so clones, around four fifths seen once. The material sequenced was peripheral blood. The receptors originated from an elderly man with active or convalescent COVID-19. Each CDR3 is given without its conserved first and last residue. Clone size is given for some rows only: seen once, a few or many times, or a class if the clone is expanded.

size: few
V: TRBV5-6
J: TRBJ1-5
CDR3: ASSLGVTEEPQH

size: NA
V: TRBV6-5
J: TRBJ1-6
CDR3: ASSRGYGSPLH

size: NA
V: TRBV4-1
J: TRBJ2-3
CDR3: ASSQVDRGSTDTQY

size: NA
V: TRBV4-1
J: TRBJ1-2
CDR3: ASSQENRDVYGYT

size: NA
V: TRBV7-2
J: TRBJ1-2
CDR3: ASRSSGTHGYT

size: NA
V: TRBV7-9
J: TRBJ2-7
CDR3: ASSPELAGAGGQY

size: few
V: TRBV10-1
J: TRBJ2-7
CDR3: ASSESKWASGDEQY

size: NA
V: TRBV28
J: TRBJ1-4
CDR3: ASSSQTGGREKLF

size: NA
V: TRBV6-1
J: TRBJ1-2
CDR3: ASKVRGGYT

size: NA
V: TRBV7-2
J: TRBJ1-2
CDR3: ASSPDRAGRANYGYT

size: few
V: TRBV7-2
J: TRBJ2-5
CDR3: ASSLSLGETQY

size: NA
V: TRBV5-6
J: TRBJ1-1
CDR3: ASGRGGTEAF

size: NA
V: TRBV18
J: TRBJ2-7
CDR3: ASSPPGQGPYEQY

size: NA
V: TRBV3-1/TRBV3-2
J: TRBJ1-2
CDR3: ASSQIGTGNNYGYT

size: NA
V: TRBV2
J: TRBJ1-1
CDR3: ASHRSMNTEAF

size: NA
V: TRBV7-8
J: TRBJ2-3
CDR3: ASSLDLRWGGTDTQY

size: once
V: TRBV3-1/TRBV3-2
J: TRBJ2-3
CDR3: ASSQDLGGATDTQY

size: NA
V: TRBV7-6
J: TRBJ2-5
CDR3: ASSRQGTQY

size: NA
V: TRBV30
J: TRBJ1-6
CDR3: AWSATYNSPLH

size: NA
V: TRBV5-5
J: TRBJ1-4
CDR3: ASSLDWAATNEKLF

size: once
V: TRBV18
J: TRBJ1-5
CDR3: ASSRDRVLSNQPQH

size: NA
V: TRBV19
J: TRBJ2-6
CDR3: ASGTGAGANVLT

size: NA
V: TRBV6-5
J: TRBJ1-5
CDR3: ASNLGQGSNQPQH

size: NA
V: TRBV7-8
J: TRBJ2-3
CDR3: ASSLASSGTDTQY

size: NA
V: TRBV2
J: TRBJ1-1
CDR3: ASSEEGRLNTEAF

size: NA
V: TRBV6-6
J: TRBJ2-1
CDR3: ASSPTYNEQF

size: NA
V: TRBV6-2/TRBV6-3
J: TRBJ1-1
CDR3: ASSPPEWTEAF

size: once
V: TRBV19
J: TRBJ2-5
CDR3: ASSPAGTAQETQY

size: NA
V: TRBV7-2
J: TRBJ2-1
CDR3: ASSPLAGGGGEQF

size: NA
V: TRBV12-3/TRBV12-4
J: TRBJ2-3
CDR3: ASSFSSDTQY

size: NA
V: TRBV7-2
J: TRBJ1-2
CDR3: ASSPAGGNYGYT

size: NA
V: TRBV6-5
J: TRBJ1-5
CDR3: ASSSRQTSQPQH

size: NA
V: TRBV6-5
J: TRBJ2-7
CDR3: ASRDTGTGDYEQY

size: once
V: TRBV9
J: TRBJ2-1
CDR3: ASSVAIGTSGGKYNEQF

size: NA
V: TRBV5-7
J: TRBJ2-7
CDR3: ASINLRLMGRKY

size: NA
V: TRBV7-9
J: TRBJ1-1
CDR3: ASSFEAEAF

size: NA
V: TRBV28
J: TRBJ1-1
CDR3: ASSTPGNTEAF